The clone carrying this T cell receptor beta chain is a singleton in its sample. TCRdb's table, derived via immunoSEQ multiplex PCR, lists solely in-frame clones and lacks some. Here the sample spans tens of thousands of clones, roughly four fifths being singletons. V was cut by 5 bases and J by 4 bases, with 11 bases left in between. CDR1 and CDR2 (germline): SGHTA, FQGNSA. The CDR3 covers 13 residues. The source of the sample is a study of OX40 agonist ivuxolimab in advanced cancers. Study at large: In this cohort, patients received ivuxolimab, an agonistic anti-OX40 (CD134) antibody.

The V and J genes are TRBV7-2 and TRBJ1-2; unclear D gene. The receptor was isolated from an adult with an advanced solid tumor such as melanoma, head and neck, liver or kidney cancer. This specimen was CD4+ or CD8+ T cells sorted from blood, taken in a trial of the OX40 agonist ivuxolimab. CDR3 nucleotides: TGTGCCAGCAGCCAGACGTATGGCTATGGCTACACCTTC. Its translation is CASSQTYGYGYTF.